This T cell receptor (beta chain) was recorded in a study of T-cell memory formation after mild COVID-19. Study summary: Most TCR clusters belonged to a single donor.

Study-wide results and limits: Contracting clones from day 15 to 85 had balanced CD4/CD8; later expanders favoured CD4+.

TCRdb recomputed calls from the 5' RACE reads with MiXCR, one row per CDR3 protein. This table holds some 600,000 distinct CDR3 sequences, 15% to 20% found once. Notes on this clonotype: Its antigen is not identified.

CDR1 is MGHRA, CDR2 YSYEKL, per germline. The length of the CDR3 is 14 residues. The V and J ends lost 3 bases and 3 bases, in that order; junction bases with no gene match: 5. The sequence was obtained from an adult woman who had mild COVID-19 (a few samples of this study predate the infection). Cell type and time point are not known. The sequenced sample consisted of PBMCs or a T cell subset sorted from them (not recorded which). The rearrangement links TRBV4-1 to TRBJ2-7, with 7 bases lining up with TRBD1. The DNA of the CDR3 is TGCGCCAGCAGCCAGGGACAGATCAACTACGAGCAGTACTTC. Encoded protein: CASSQGQINYEQYF.